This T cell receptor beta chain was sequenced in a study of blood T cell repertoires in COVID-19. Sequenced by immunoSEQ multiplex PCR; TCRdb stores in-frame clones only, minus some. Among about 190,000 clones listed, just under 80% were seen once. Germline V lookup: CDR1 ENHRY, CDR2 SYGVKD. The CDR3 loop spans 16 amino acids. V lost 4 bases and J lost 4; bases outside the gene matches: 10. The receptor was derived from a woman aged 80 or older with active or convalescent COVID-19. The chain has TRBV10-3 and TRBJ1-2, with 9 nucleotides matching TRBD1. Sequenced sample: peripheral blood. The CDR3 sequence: CAISASAGQGAYGYTF. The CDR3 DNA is TGTGCCATCAGTGCGTCAGCGGGACAGGGAGCCTATGGCTACACCTTC.